What follows describes a single TCR beta chain. Amplified regions were TCR beta CDR3 sequences from RNA transcripts. TCR CDR3 regions were first amplified by RT-PCR with HTBI primers. Each CDR3 protein gets one entry after TCRdb re-called the multiplex PCR reads with MiXCR. The top ten hold around 47% of the sample, which has 500,000 to 600,000 distinct CDR3 sequences, around 43% seen once. The data stem from a study of T cells in Graves' hyperthyroidism and ophthalmopathy. Diagnoses were made from clinical symptoms, serum measures (thyroxine and TRAb), thyroid ultrasound and orbital computed tomography. The TCR was taken from an adult woman with Graves' disease, either hyperthyroidism or ophthalmopathy (not recorded which). The sample consisted of peripheral blood or thyroid tissue (not recorded which).

In DNA, the CDR3 is TGTGCCAGCAGCTTAAGGGTTCGCGGGGACAGGGGGTACGAGCAGTACTTC. This gives the protein CASSLRVRGDRGYEQYF. The rearrangement links TRBV7-9 to TRBJ2-7; TRBD1 aligns across 11 bases. CDR3 length: 17 residues. V dropped 2 bases and J dropped 4; count of bases not matched to a gene: 10. Germline-derived CDR1 and CDR2 are SEHNR and FQNEAQ (reference sequence).